The 12 T cell receptor beta chains below all came from one sample that was sequenced in a study of tumor-infiltrating lymphocytes in localized non-small cell lung cancer. TCRdb keeps only in-frame clones here, not all; method: immunoSEQ multiplex PCR. The table has fewer than 15,000 clones, 76% seen once. Sequenced input: uninvolved lung tissue not adjacent to the tumor. The receptors come from a human donor with non-small cell lung cancer.

On this clone itself: Additional DNA sequences in this sample encode the identical CDR3. The chain joins TRBV6-6 to TRBJ1-2; D gene uncertain. Trimming cost V 3 bases and J 0 bases, with 8 bases left between them. Germline V gene data show CDR1 as MNHNY and CDR2 as SVGAGI (reference sequence). The CDR3 spans 14 residues. The CDR3 DNA sequence: TGTGCCAGCAGTTATTCGGAATCTAACTATGGCTACACCTTC. Protein sequence: CASSYSESNYGYTF.

The CDR3 nucleotides are TGCAGCGCTAGGACAGGGAGTGGAGAAAAACTGTTTTTT. The encoded protein is CSARTGSGEKLFF. The V call is TRBV29-1, the J call TRBJ1-4; 8 bases line up with TRBD1. Germline assignment: CDR1 SQVTM and CDR2 ANQGSEA. The length of the CDR3 is 13 residues. V dropped 7 bases and J dropped 8; count of bases not matched to a gene: 9.

The CDR3 nucleotides are TGTGCCATCAGTGAAGACAGGGGAGTAAGCGGCTACACCTTC. Protein sequence: CAISEDRGVSGYTF. The chain links TRBV10-3 to TRBJ1-2; the match to TRBD1 covers 8 bases. The CDR3 covers 14 residues. From germline, CDR1 is ENHRY and CDR2 SYGVKD. Unmatched junction bases numbered 8, after V lost 3 bases and J lost 8 bases.

This clone was detected only once. This chain links TRBV7-9 with TRBJ2-2; tentative D call: TRBD1 (5 bases). Germline loops: CDR1 SEHNR, CDR2 FQNEAQ (reference sequence). The V end was cut by 2 bases, the J end by 2 bases, with 15 bases between. This CDR3 spans 17 amino acids. The CDR3 DNA reads TGTGCCAGCAGCTTACCCCCAGGGATGGAAAACACCGGGGAGCTGTTTTTT. Translated: CASSLPPGMENTGELFF.

The V and J genes are TRBV6-5 and TRBJ1-1, with D possibly being TRBD1 (6 bases). The ends were cut back, 6 bases at V and 3 bases at J, with 14 bases in the middle. Germline assignment: CDR1 MNHEY and CDR2 SVGAGI. The CDR3 sequence is 14 residues long. Here the CDR3 DNA reads TGTGCCAGCAGCCTACAGGGCGGAGACACTGAAGCTTTCTTT. Translated: CASSLQGGDTEAFF.

The gene calls are TRBV7-6 and TRBJ2-6, with D perhaps matching TRBD1 (5 bases). V was clipped by 1 base and J by 5 bases, with 12 bases between them. The germline gives CDR1 SGHVS, CDR2 FNYEAQ. This CDR3 is 16 amino acids long. For the CDR3, the DNA is TGTGCCAGCAGCTTAGAGGGGTATCACTGGGCCAACGTCCTGACTTTC. Protein: CASSLEGYHWANVLTF. The variable domain in full, with the rest retrieved from reference TRBV7-6 and TRBJ2-6, is GAGVSQSPRYKVTKRGQDVALRCDPISGHVSLYWYRQALGQGPEFLTYFNYEAQQDKSGLPNDRFSAERPEGSISTLTIQRTEQRDSAMYRCASSLEGYHWANVLTFGAGSRLTVL.

The count of this clone is one. The chain joins TRBV27 to TRBJ2-5, with D possibly matching TRBD2 (6 bases). Trimming removed 5 bases at V and 1 base at J, with 11 bases between. Germline V gene lookup returns CDR1 MNHEY and CDR2 SMNVEV (reference sequence). CDR3 length equals 14 residues. The CDR3 sequence is CASSRRDFQETQYF. CDR3 nucleotides: TGTGCCAGCAGTCGCAGGGACTTCCAAGAGACCCAGTACTTC.

This clone was recorded a few times. This chain's CDR3 is CASSIFRLLRSYEQYF. For the CDR3, the DNA is TGTGCCAGCAGTATTTTTCGACTACTACGCTCCTACGAGCAGTACTTC. V gene TRBV27 combines with J gene TRBJ2-7, with D possibly being TRBD2 (5 bases). Germline V gene data show CDR1 as MNHEY and CDR2 as SMNVEV (reference sequence). Deletions cut 5 bases from V and 0 bases from J, with 17 bases between. The CDR3 spans 16 residues.

This sequence joins TRBV6-5 and TRBJ1-4; a weak D match, TRBD1 (6 bases). Germline values: CDR1 MNHEY, CDR2 SVGAGI. Deletions cut 6 bases from V and 11 bases from J, with 16 bases between. This CDR3 comprises 13 residues. This CDR3 reads CASSQGRGTKLFF. For the CDR3, the DNA is TGTGCCAGCAGCCAGGGGCGAGGGACTAAACTGTTTTTT.

The chain combines TRBV19 with TRBJ2-1; TRBD2 aligns across 9 bases. The CDR3 spans 15 residues. V dropped 7 bases and J dropped 7; count of bases not matched to a gene: 11. The germline gives CDR1 LNHDA, CDR2 SQIVND (reference sequence). CDR3 nucleotides: TGTGCCAGTACTCCCGGGGGGAGCGGGGGGAATGAGCAGTTCTTC. Its protein product is CASTPGGSGGNEQFF. Filled out from reference TRBV19 and TRBJ2-1, the complete variable domain reads DGGITQSPKYLFRKEGQNVTLSCEQNLNHDAMYWYRQDPGQGLRLIYYSQIVNDFQKGDIAEGYSVSREKKESFPLTVTSAQKNPTAFYLCASTPGGSGGNEQFFGPGTRLTVL.

The V call is TRBV7-3, the J call TRBJ2-1; 7 nucleotides agree with TRBD2. The J segment lost 6 bases and the V segment lost 5 bases, leaving 13 bases of the junction unmatched. Germline V CDR1 and CDR2: SGHTA, FQGTGA. The CDR3 sequence is 16 residues long. As DNA, the CDR3 is TGTGCCAGCAGCCCTACCGGGACTACTACCCTCAATGAGCAGTTCTTC. Its protein is CASSPTGTTTLNEQFF.

The chain employs TRBV10-3 and TRBJ2-1; D is ambiguous. This CDR3 has 14 residues. V was shortened by 4 bases and J by 5 bases, with 12 bases between the two germline ends. Germline V lookup: CDR1 ENHRY, CDR2 SYGVKD. The CDR3 loop is CAISVIEDNNEQFF. The CDR3 DNA follows: TGTGCCATCAGTGTTATAGAAGACAACAATGAGCAGTTCTTC.